Below, one T cell receptor (beta chain) is given with its context. The source of the sample is a study of blood T cell repertoires in COVID-19. Study background: Sources were T cells, B-cell-depleted T cells, or PBMCs; the material itself was cDNA or gDNA.

As handled by the study authors: Nucleated cell counts were estimated from reference gene primer amplification. The protocol was immunoSEQ multiplex PCR, while the TCRdb copy is restricted to in-frame clones and leaves out a portion. The V and J calls and clone size come from that table; D and trimming were worked out from the DNA. The table lists hundreds of thousands of clones, over 85% of them singletons. Losses at the gene ends were 5 bases for V and 7 bases for J; bases not matched to a gene: 6. In germline, CDR1 is MNHEY, CDR2 SMNVEV (reference sequence). The CDR3 has 14 amino acids. Sequenced material: peripheral blood. This receptor was taken from a woman aged 25-40 years with COVID-19, enrolled during active disease. The chain has TRBV27 and TRBJ1-5, with 9 bases identical to TRBD1. Written as DNA, the CDR3 is TGTGCCAGCAGTCTACAGGGGGCGAGGCAGCCCCAGCATTTT. It yields the protein CASSLQGARQPQHF.